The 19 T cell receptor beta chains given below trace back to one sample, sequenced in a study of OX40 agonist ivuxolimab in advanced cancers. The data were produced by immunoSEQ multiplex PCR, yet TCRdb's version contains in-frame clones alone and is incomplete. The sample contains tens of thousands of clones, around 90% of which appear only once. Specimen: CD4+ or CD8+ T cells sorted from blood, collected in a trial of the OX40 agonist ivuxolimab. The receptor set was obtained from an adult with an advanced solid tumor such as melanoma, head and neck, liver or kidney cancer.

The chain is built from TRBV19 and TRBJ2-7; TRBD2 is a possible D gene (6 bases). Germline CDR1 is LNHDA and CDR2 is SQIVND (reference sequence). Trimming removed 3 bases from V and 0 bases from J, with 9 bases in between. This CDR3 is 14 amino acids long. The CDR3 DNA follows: TGTGCCAGTAGTATGGGGGGAACCTCCTACGAGCAGTACTTC. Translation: CASSMGGTSYEQYF.

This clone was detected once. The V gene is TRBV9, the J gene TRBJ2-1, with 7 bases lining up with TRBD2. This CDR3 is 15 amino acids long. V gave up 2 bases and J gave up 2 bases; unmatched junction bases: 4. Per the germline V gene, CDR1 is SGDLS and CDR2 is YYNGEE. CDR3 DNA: TGTGCCAGCAGCGTGACTAGCTTCGCCTACAATGAGCAGTTCTTC. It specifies CASSVTSFAYNEQFF. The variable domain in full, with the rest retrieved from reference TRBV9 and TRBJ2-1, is DSGVTQTPKHLITATGQRVTLRCSPRSGDLSVYWYQQSLDQGLQFLIQYYNGEERAKGNILERFSAQQFPDLHSELNLSSLELGDSALYFCASSVTSFAYNEQFFGPGTRLTVL.

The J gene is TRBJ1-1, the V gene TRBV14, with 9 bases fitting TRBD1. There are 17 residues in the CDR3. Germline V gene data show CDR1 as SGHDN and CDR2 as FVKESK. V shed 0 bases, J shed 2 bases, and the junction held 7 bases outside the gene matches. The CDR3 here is CASSQDLGQGINTEAFF. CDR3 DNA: TGTGCCAGCAGCCAAGATTTGGGACAGGGAATTAACACTGAAGCTTTCTTT.

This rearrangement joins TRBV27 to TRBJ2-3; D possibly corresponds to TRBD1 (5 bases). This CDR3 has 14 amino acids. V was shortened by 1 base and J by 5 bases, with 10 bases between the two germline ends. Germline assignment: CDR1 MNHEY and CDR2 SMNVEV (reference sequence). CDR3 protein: CASSLWGRRDTQYF. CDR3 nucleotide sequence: TGTGCCAGCAGTTTATGGGGCCGGCGAGATACGCAGTATTTT.

CDR3 sequence (DNA): TGTGCCAGTAGTAAACGAGGACAGGATAATCAGCCCCAGCATTTT. As protein: CASSKRGQDNQPQHF. The rearrangement links TRBV19 to TRBJ1-5; 7 nucleotides agree with TRBD1. The germline CDR1 and CDR2 sequences are LNHDA and SQIVND (reference sequence). After removal of 4 bases from V and 4 bases from J, the junction contained 7 bases not matched to a gene. The CDR3 totals 15 residues. Using reference TRBV19 and TRBJ1-5 for the parts outside the CDR3, the full variable domain is DGGITQSPKYLFRKEGQNVTLSCEQNLNHDAMYWYRQDPGQGLRLIYYSQIVNDFQKGDIAEGYSVSREKKESFPLTVTSAQKNPTAFYLCASSKRGQDNQPQHFGDGTRLSIL.

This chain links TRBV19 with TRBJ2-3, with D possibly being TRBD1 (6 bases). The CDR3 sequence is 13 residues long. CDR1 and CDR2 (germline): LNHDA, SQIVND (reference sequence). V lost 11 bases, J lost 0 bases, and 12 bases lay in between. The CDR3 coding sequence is TGTGCCTCAGGGGCGGTTAGCACAGATACGCAGTATTTT. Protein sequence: CASGAVSTDTQYF.

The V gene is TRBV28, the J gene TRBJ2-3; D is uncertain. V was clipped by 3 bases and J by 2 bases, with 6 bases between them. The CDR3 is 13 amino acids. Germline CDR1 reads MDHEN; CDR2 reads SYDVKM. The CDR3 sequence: CASSFSPTDTQYF. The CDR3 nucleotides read TGTGCCAGCAGTTTTTCGCCCACAGATACGCAGTATTTT.

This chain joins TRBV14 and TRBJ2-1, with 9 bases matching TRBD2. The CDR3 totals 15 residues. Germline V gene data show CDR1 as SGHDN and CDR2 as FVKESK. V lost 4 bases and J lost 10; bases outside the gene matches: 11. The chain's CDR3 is CASSLTISGGGEQFF. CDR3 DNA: TGTGCCAGCAGCCTCACAATTAGCGGGGGAGGGGAGCAGTTCTTC.

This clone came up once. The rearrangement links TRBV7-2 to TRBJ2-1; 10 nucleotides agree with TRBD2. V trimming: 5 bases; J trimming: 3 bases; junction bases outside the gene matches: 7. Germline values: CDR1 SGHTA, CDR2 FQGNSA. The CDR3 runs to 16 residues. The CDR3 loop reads CASSLVAGGNYNEQFF. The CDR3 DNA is TGTGCCAGCAGCCTAGTAGCGGGAGGAAACTACAATGAGCAGTTCTTC.

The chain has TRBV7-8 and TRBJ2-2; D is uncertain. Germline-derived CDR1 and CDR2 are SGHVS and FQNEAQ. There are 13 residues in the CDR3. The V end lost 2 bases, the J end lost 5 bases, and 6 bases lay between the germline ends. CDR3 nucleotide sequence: TGTGCCAGCAGCTTAACAGTTACCGGGGAGCTGTTTTTT. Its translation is CASSLTVTGELFF.

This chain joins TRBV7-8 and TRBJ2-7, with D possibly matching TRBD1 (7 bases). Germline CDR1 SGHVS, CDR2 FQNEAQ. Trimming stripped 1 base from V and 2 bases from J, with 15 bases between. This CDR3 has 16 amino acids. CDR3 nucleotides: TGTGCCAGCAGCTTAGAGGGGGCGGGGTTACCCTACGAGCAGTACTTC. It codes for CASSLEGAGLPYEQYF. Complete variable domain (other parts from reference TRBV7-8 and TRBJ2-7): GAGVSQSPRYKVAKRGQDVALRCDPISGHVSLFWYQQALGQGPEFLTYFQNEAQLDKSGLPSDRFFAERPEGSVSTLKIQRTQQEDSAVYLCASSLEGAGLPYEQYFGPGTRLTVT.

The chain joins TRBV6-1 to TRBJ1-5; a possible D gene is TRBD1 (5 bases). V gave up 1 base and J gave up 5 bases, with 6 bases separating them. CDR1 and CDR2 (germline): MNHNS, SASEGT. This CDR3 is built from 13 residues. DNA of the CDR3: TGTGCCAGCAGTGAAGAGGGACATCAGCCCCAGCATTTT. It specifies CASSEEGHQPQHF.

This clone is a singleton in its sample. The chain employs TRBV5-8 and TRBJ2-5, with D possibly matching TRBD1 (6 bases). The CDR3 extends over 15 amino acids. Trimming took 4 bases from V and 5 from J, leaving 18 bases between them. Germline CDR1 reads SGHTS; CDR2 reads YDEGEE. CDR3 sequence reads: CASSQTGLAGETQYF. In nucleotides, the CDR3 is TGTGCCAGCAGCCAAACAGGGCTAGCCGGTGAGACCCAGTACTTC.

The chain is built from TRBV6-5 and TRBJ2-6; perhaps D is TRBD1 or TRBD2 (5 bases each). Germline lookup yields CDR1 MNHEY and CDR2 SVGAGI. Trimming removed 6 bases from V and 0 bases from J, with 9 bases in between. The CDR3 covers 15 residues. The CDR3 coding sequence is TGTGCCAGCAGCCTGGGGGTCTCTGGGGCCAACGTCCTGACTTTC. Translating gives CASSLGVSGANVLTF.

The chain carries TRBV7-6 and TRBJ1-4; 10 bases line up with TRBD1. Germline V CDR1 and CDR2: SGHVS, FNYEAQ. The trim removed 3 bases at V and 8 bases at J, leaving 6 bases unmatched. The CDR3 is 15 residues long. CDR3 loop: CASSFAGTGDEKLFF. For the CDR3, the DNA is TGTGCCAGCAGCTTTGCCGGGACAGGGGACGAAAAACTGTTTTTT.

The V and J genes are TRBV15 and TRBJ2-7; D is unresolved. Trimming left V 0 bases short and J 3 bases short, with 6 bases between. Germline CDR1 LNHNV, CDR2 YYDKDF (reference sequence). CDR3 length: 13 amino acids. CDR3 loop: CATSRDTLYEQYF. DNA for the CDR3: TGTGCCACCAGCAGAGACACCCTCTACGAGCAGTACTTC.

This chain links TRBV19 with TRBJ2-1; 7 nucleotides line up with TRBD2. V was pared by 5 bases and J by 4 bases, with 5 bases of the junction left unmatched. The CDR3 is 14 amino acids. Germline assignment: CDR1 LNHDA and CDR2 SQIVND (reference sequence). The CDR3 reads CASSLTSIYNEQFF. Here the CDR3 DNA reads TGTGCCAGTAGTTTGACTAGCATTTACAATGAGCAGTTCTTC.

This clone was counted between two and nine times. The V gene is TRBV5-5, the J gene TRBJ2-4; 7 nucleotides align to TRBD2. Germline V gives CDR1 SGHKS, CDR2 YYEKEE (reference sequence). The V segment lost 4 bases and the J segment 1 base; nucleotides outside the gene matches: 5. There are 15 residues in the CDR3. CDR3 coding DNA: TGTGCCAGCAGCCCCTGGACTAGTGCCAAAAACATTCAGTACTTC. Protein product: CASSPWTSAKNIQYF.

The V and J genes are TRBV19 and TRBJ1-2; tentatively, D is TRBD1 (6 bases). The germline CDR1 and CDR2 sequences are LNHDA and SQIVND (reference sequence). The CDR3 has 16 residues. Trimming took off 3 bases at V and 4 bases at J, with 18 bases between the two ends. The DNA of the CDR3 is TGTGCCAGTAGTATGCGACCCCCAACAGGGACCTATGGCTACACCTTC. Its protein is CASSMRPPTGTYGYTF.